This T cell receptor beta chain was documented in a study of identical twins. Study-wide results and limits: Without tracking the same donors, conclusions rested on cross-sectional statistical analysis. Invariant MAIT and iNKT cells are populations that could partly confound zero-insertion analyses. Weaker excess sharing between twins was seen in beta out-of-frame sequences. Out-of-frame TCR alpha sharing observed in monozygotic twins exceeded model estimates.

This clonotype was detected ten times or more. Its antigen is unidentified. From the 5' RACE reads, TCRdb called clonotypes with MiXCR, one entry per CDR3 protein. Of approximately 1.8 million distinct CDR3 sequences detected, less than 35% appear once; the ten largest clones hold approximately 0.29%. There are 14 residues in the CDR3. Trimming took off 0 bases at V and 0 bases at J, with 5 bases between the two ends. The TCR comes from a newborn girl in good health. The sample comprised cord blood. This chain uses TRBV12-3 or TRBV12-4 with TRBJ1-1, with no clear D. CDR3 nucleotides: TGTGCCAGCAGTTTAGCACAGATGAACACTGAAGCTTTCTTT. This translates into CASSLAQMNTEAFF.